Following are 17 T cell receptor beta chains from one sample sequenced in a study of OX40 agonist ivuxolimab in advanced cancers. Libraries were prepared by immunoSEQ multiplex PCR; TCRdb keeps only in-frame clonotypes and omits some of them. The table lists around 69,000 clones, 85% of them singletons. The material sequenced was CD4+ or CD8+ T cells sorted from blood, taken in a trial of the OX40 agonist ivuxolimab. The receptors were gathered from an adult with an advanced solid tumor such as melanoma, head and neck, liver or kidney cancer.

The V and J genes are TRBV19 and TRBJ2-3, with 7 positions matching TRBD2. CDR3 length: 18 residues. The V and J ends lost 5 bases and 4 bases, in that order; junction bases with no gene match: 18. CDR1 is LNHDA, CDR2 SQIVND, per germline (reference sequence). The CDR3 loop reads CASSPLAPLATFADTQYF. CDR3 bases: TGTGCCAGTAGTCCCCTTGCACCACTAGCGACTTTCGCAGATACGCAGTATTTT.

As to this clone: One end of the junction is discordant with germline, which a read error may explain. The chain recombines TRBV7-2 with TRBJ1-2, with TRBD1 matching 8 bases. CDR1 is SGHTA and CDR2 is FQGNSA in the germline V gene. The length of the CDR3 is 15 residues. The CDR3 DNA is TGTGCCAGCAGCGTAGCACCGGGACAGGATTATGGCTACACCTTC. Its protein is CASSVAPGQDYGYTF.

This chain links TRBV7-2 with TRBJ1-2; the match to TRBD1 covers 7 bases. With V trimmed by 3 bases and J by 8 bases, 9 bases remained unmatched. This CDR3 is built from 14 residues. CDR1 and CDR2 from the germline V gene are SGHTA and FQGNSA. CDR3 residues: CASSFTGVKRGYTF. The CDR3 DNA reads TGTGCCAGCAGCTTCACAGGGGTCAAACGCGGCTACACCTTC.

The J gene is TRBJ2-3, the V gene TRBV6-5; TRBD2 is a possible D gene (5 bases). Trimming took 6 bases from V and 9 from J, leaving 13 bases between them. The CDR3 totals 12 residues. Looked up from germline, CDR1 is MNHEY and CDR2 is SVGAGI. The CDR3 coding sequence is TGTGCCAGCAGAGAGGGCCGCGACACGCAGTATTTT. This translates into CASREGRDTQYF.

This clone was counted a single time. The J gene is TRBJ2-3, the V gene TRBV29-1; 11 bases match TRBD2. The trim removed 0 bases at V and 2 bases at J, leaving 1 base unmatched. Looked up from germline, CDR1 is SQVTM and CDR2 is ANQGSEA. The CDR3 covers 15 residues. Written as DNA, the CDR3 is TGCAGCGTTGAAGAACTAGCGGGGGACACAGATACGCAGTATTTT. Translation gives CSVEELAGDTDTQYF.

This chain links TRBV27 with TRBJ2-5; D uncertain. The DNA matches TRBJ2-7 better at its end, which makes the J call doubtful. CDR3 size: 15 residues. The germline V gene has CDR1 MNHEY and CDR2 SMNVEV (reference sequence). DNA of the CDR3: TGTGCCAGCAGTTTTGGGGATCCCCTGACCTACGAGCAGTACTTC. Amino acid sequence: CASSFGDPLTYEQYF.

This rearrangement joins TRBV19 to TRBJ2-3, with D uncertain. Deletions cut 4 bases from V and 5 bases from J, with 19 bases between. Germline V CDR1 and CDR2: LNHDA, SQIVND (reference sequence). The CDR3 length is 16 residues. Written as DNA, the CDR3 is TGTGCCAGTAGTAAAATTAGTTCGTCGTACTTAGATACGCAGTATTTT. Translation: CASSKISSSYLDTQYF. The variable domain in full, completed from reference TRBV19 and TRBJ2-3, reads DGGITQSPKYLFRKEGQNVTLSCEQNLNHDAMYWYRQDPGQGLRLIYYSQIVNDFQKGDIAEGYSVSREKKESFPLTVTSAQKNPTAFYLCASSKISSSYLDTQYFGPGTRLTVL.

The V call is TRBV6-1, the J call TRBJ2-1; 9 bases are shared with TRBD1. CDR3 length: 15 amino acids. V lost 3 bases and J lost 4; bases outside the gene matches: 4. CDR1 and CDR2 from the germline V gene are MNHNS and SASEGT. CDR3 sequence reads: CASSDGTGMYNEQFF. The CDR3 nucleotides read TGTGCCAGCAGTGACGGGACAGGGATGTACAATGAGCAGTTCTTC.

This sequence joins TRBV7-2 and TRBJ1-1; D remains unclear. CDR1 and CDR2 from the germline V gene are SGHTA and FQGNSA. The CDR3 sequence is 14 residues long. The V end lost 4 bases, the J end lost 7 bases, and 16 bases lay between the germline ends. In nucleotides, the CDR3 is TGTGCCAGCAGCTCTGGACGGGGTCGTAATGAAGCTTTCTTT. As protein: CASSSGRGRNEAFF.

This clone was seen a single time. J is TRBJ2-5 and V is TRBV29-1; 8 positions agree with TRBD1. CDR3 length: 15 amino acids. V shed 7 bases and J 4 bases; nucleotides not matched to a gene: 14. The germline CDR1 and CDR2 sequences are SQVTM and ANQGSEA. The CDR3 protein is CSGRPQGAVGETQYF. CDR3 sequence (DNA): TGCAGCGGAAGACCCCAGGGGGCAGTTGGAGAGACCCAGTACTTC.

The chain has TRBV27 and TRBJ1-5; a possible D gene is TRBD1 (6 bases). Between the trimmed V and J ends, which lost 2 bases and 3 bases, there was a span of 14 bases. There are 16 residues in the CDR3. CDR1 and CDR2 from the germline V gene are MNHEY and SMNVEV (reference sequence). The CDR3 loop is CASSLKGQANNQPQHF. The CDR3 DNA reads as TGTGCCAGCAGTTTAAAGGGACAAGCGAACAATCAGCCCCAGCATTTT.

The chain employs TRBV11-3 and TRBJ1-1, with 11 bases identical to TRBD1. The V and J ends lost 0 bases and 6 bases, in that order; junction bases with no gene match: 9. This CDR3 has 17 residues. Germline V gene sequence: CDR1 SGHNT, CDR2 YENEEA. Written as DNA, the CDR3 is TGTGCCAGCAGCTTAGACCAGATCGGACAGGGGGCCTCTGAAGCTTTCTTT. The encoded protein is CASSLDQIGQGASEAFF.

V usage is TRBV19 and J usage is TRBJ1-1; D uncertain. V was trimmed by 3 bases and J by 5 bases, leaving 10 bases between them. The CDR3 runs to 13 residues. Germline V lookup: CDR1 LNHDA, CDR2 SQIVND (reference sequence). CDR3 sequence (DNA): TGTGCCAGTAGTATTTTAGTTTGGACTGAAGCTTTCTTT. As protein: CASSILVWTEAFF. Combining the CDR3 with reference TRBV19 and TRBJ1-1 gives the whole variable domain DGGITQSPKYLFRKEGQNVTLSCEQNLNHDAMYWYRQDPGQGLRLIYYSQIVNDFQKGDIAEGYSVSREKKESFPLTVTSAQKNPTAFYLCASSILVWTEAFFGQGTRLTVV.

In DNA form, the CDR3 reads TGTGCCAGTAGTCCCCCAGGGTATGAGGAGACCCAGTACTTC. Translating it yields CASSPPGYEETQYF. V gene TRBV19 combines with J gene TRBJ2-5; D is perhaps TRBD1 (5 bases). Trimming stripped 5 bases from V and 5 bases from J, with 15 bases between. The CDR3 is made up of 14 amino acids. CDR1 is LNHDA and CDR2 is SQIVND in the germline V gene (reference sequence). Filled out from reference TRBV19 and TRBJ2-5, the complete variable domain reads DGGITQSPKYLFRKEGQNVTLSCEQNLNHDAMYWYRQDPGQGLRLIYYSQIVNDFQKGDIAEGYSVSREKKESFPLTVTSAQKNPTAFYLCASSPPGYEETQYFGPGTRLLVL.

The chain uses TRBV10-3 and TRBJ1-1; TRBD1 is a possible D gene (5 bases). The CDR3 consists of 11 residues. V was shortened by 6 bases and J by 4 bases, with 6 bases between the two germline ends. Germline loops: CDR1 ENHRY, CDR2 SYGVKD. The CDR3 reads CAIRGTTEAFF. The CDR3 bases are TGTGCCATCAGGGGGACCACTGAAGCTTTCTTT.

This chain uses TRBV30 with TRBJ1-2, with 7 bases identical to TRBD1. J was trimmed by 7 bases and V by 2 bases; bases with no gene match: 7. The CDR3 has 13 residues. Germline V gene lookup returns CDR1 GTSNPN and CDR2 SVGIG (reference sequence). The CDR3 is CAWSRQGEGGYTF. The CDR3 DNA reads TGTGCCTGGAGTAGACAGGGTGAGGGTGGCTACACCTTC.

A word on this clone: At one boundary the junction diverges from the germline segment, which might be a read error. The chain is built from TRBV6-5 and TRBJ2-4, with 11 bases lining up with TRBD2. Germline lookup yields CDR1 MNHEY and CDR2 SVGAGI. This CDR3 has 16 residues. The CDR3 sequence: CASSHSSSGGRNIQYF. The CDR3 nucleotides are TGTGCCAGCAGTCACTCCTCTAGCGGGGGGCGGAACATTCAGTACTTC.